These 15 T cell receptor beta chains were sequenced from one sample in a study of T cell repertoires in cytomegalovirus infection. TCRdb itself ran the reads through MiXCR, one entry per CDR3 protein. The sample includes around 630,000 distinct CDR3 sequences, 20% to 30% seen only once; the top ten take around 8%. What was sequenced was CD8+ T cells from PBMCs. Source of these receptors: a human donor in good health (CMV status not recorded). Some clones in this sample may be carry-over from other donors' samples.

This sequence joins TRBV7-9 and TRBJ1-2, with D possibly TRBD1 on 6 matching bases. Germline-derived CDR1 and CDR2 are SEHNR and FQNEAQ (reference sequence). The CDR3 totals 14 residues. With 5 bases removed from V and 8 bases from J, the gap between germline ends came to 18 bases. In DNA form, the CDR3 reads TGTGCCAGCAGCCCGGAGACAGGCAGGGGAGGCTACACCTTC. This gives the protein CASSPETGRGGYTF.

This clonotype was detected many times. The rearrangement links TRBV7-2 to TRBJ2-3; no clear D gene. The CDR3 loop spans 14 amino acids. Trimming stripped 1 base from V and 2 bases from J, with 7 bases between. The germline V gene encodes CDR1 SGHTA and CDR2 FQGNSA. The CDR3 DNA is TGTGCCAGCAGCTTAGTGGGCGTCACAGATACGCAGTATTTT. This gives the protein CASSLVGVTDTQYF.

This CDR3 is CSVVGTGGPYEQYF. For the CDR3, the DNA is TGCAGCGTTGTGGGAACTGGGGGGCCCTACGAGCAGTACTTC. The V gene is TRBV29-1, the J gene TRBJ2-7, with D perhaps being TRBD1 or TRBD2 (6 bases each). Trimming removed 4 bases at V and 2 bases at J, with 15 bases between. The V gene's germline CDR1 is SQVTM and CDR2 ANQGSEA. This CDR3 is built from 14 residues.

The chain uses TRBV28 and TRBJ2-1, with D tentatively TRBD1 (5 bases). Germline V lookup: CDR1 MDHEN, CDR2 SYDVKM. This CDR3 is built from 14 residues. With 7 bases removed from V and 4 bases from J, the gap between germline ends came to 14 bases. The CDR3 nucleotides read TGTGCCAGCACTCAGTTCAGGGCTTACAATGAGCAGTTCTTC. It encodes CASTQFRAYNEQFF.

The chain employs TRBV24-1 and TRBJ2-1; D is possibly TRBD2 (6 bases). Between the trimmed V and J ends, which lost 5 bases and 7 bases, there was a span of 14 bases. CDR3 size: 14 residues. Germline V gene sequence: CDR1 KGHDR, CDR2 SFDVKD. CDR3 sequence: CATSVAGSYNEQFF. The CDR3 nucleotides are TGTGCCACCAGTGTGGCGGGGAGCTATAATGAGCAGTTCTTC.

This clonotype appeared a few times. The chain links TRBV7-8 to TRBJ2-3, with 10 nucleotides matching TRBD2. Germline CDR1 SGHVS, CDR2 FQNEAQ. The CDR3 length is 18 residues. V lost 1 base, J lost 2 bases, and 9 bases stayed unmatched. CDR3 in amino acids: CASSLEMDLAGDTDTQYF. CDR3 bases: TGTGCCAGCAGCTTAGAAATGGATCTAGCGGGGGACACAGATACGCAGTATTTT.

Comment on this clonotype: Just one base apart from a much larger clone, this may be a read error. The gene calls are TRBV7-6 and TRBJ2-7, with TRBD1 matching 8 bases. Germline CDR1 SGHVS, CDR2 FNYEAQ. The junction had 7 bases not matched to a gene; V was cut back by 7 bases and J by 5 bases. The CDR3 is made up of 13 amino acids. As DNA, the CDR3 is TGTGCCAGCAACATCGGACAGGGCAACGAGCAGTACTTC. This translates into CASNIGQGNEQYF.

This chain uses TRBV27 with TRBJ1-5, with unresolved D. This CDR3 region has 16 residues. CDR1 is MNHEY, CDR2 SMNVEV, per germline (reference sequence). Trimming took off 0 bases at V and 3 bases at J, with 12 bases between the two ends. The chain's CDR3 is CASSLSAGVLNQPQHF. Written as DNA, the CDR3 is TGTGCCAGCAGTTTATCCGCAGGCGTTCTCAATCAGCCCCAGCATTTT.

This clonotype was detected a few times. The chain has TRBV13 and TRBJ2-7; either TRBD1 or TRBD2 may supply D (5 bases each). Per the germline V gene, CDR1 is PRHDT and CDR2 is FYEKMQ (reference sequence). The V end lost 0 bases, the J end lost 0 bases, and 9 bases lay between the germline ends. CDR3 length equals 15 residues. CDR3 amino acids: CASSLGPGSSYEQYF. The CDR3 DNA is TGTGCCAGCAGCTTAGGGCCAGGGAGCTCCTACGAGCAGTACTTC. Looking up the rest from reference TRBV13 and TRBJ2-7 gives the full variable domain: AAGVIQSPRHLIKEKRETATLKCYPIPRHDTVYWYQQGPGQDPQFLISFYEKMQSDKGSIPDRFSAQQFSDYHSELNMSSLELGDSALYFCASSLGPGSSYEQYFGPGTRLTVT.

The sample holds many counts of this clonotype. The chain couples TRBV7-6 to TRBJ1-1, with D perhaps TRBD1 (6 bases). Trimming removed 6 bases from V and 0 bases from J, with 17 bases in between. CDR3 length equals 16 residues. From germline, CDR1 is SGHVS and CDR2 FNYEAQ. The chain's CDR3 is CASSIGKTGLNTEAFF. The CDR3 DNA reads TGTGCCAGCAGTATAGGAAAGACAGGATTGAACACTGAAGCTTTCTTT.

V is TRBV2 and J is TRBJ1-1; D gene unclear. CDR1 and CDR2 (germline): SNHLY, FYNNEI. V was cut by 10 bases and J by 7 bases, with 13 bases left in between. This CDR3 comprises 11 residues. CDR3 coding DNA: TGTGCCACCTTTAGGGCGGTTGAAGCTTTCTTT. As protein: CATFRAVEAFF.

The V call is TRBV6-5, the J call TRBJ2-1; D is ambiguous. The CDR3 consists of 10 residues. V was pared by 6 bases and J by 10 bases, with 7 bases between. CDR1 and CDR2 (germline): MNHEY, SVGAGI. The CDR3 is CASSRVEQFF. The CDR3 DNA reads as TGTGCCAGCAGCCGTGTAGAGCAGTTCTTC.

The V gene is TRBV19, the J gene TRBJ1-2; unclear D gene. The CDR3 length is 15 residues. The germline CDR1 and CDR2 sequences are LNHDA and SQIVND (reference sequence). Trimming removed 6 bases from V and 2 bases from J, with 16 bases in between. For the CDR3, the DNA is TGTGCCAGTAGCCATCCTCAACCGCTCAACTATGGCTACACCTTC. Translating it yields CASSHPQPLNYGYTF.

This clonotype appeared a few times. V is TRBV7-9 and J is TRBJ2-7, with 9 bases fitting TRBD1. The J segment lost 2 bases and the V segment lost 4 bases, leaving 9 bases of the junction unmatched. The CDR3 has 16 amino acids. Looked up from germline, CDR1 is SEHNR and CDR2 is FQNEAQ (reference sequence). The CDR3 sequence: CASSSTGTGNTYEQYV. Written as DNA, the CDR3 is TGTGCCAGCAGCTCTACCGGGACAGGGAACACCTACGAGCAGTACGTC.

Only a few counts were recorded for this clonotype. The rearrangement joins TRBV5-4 to TRBJ2-2, with TRBD2 matching over 12 bases. V lost 4 bases to trimming and J lost 15 bases; unmatched junction nucleotides: 10. CDR3 length: 14 amino acids. In germline, CDR1 is SGHNT, CDR2 YYREEE (reference sequence). This CDR3 is CASSPAASGGAMFF. The CDR3 nucleotides are TGTGCCAGCAGCCCGGCGGCTAGCGGGGGGGCGATGTTTTTT.